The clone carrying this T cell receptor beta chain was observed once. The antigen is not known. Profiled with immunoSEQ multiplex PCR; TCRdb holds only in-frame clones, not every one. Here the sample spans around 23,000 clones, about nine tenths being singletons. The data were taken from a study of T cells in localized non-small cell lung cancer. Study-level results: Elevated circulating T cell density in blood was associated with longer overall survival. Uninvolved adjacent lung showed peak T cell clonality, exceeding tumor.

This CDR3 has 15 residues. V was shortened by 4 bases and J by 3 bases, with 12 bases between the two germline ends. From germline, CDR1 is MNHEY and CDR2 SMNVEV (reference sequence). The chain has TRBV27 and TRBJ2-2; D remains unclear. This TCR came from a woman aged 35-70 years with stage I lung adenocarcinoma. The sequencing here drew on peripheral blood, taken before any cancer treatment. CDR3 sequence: CASSSLDQYTGELFF. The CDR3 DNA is TGTGCCAGCAGTTCTCTAGATCAGTACACCGGGGAGCTGTTTTTT.